These T cell receptor beta chains were read from a single sample in a study of T cells in Graves' hyperthyroidism and ophthalmopathy. From the multiplex PCR reads, TCRdb called clonotypes with MiXCR, one entry per CDR3 protein. The table includes about 350,000 distinct CDR3 sequences, roughly 19% detected once. Input material: blood. The source is a woman aged 18-35 years with Graves' hyperthyroidism. Both conserved end residues are part of each CDR3. The D gene is left open where the match is weak. Expanded clones get a size class; other rows say once, few or many, or leave the size out.

TRBV7-2,NA,NA,TRBJ1-2,TGTGCCAGCAGCTTTGACACCGGGACATGCCGAGGTTACACCTTC,CASSFDTGTCRGYTF
TRBV14,many,TRBD2,TRBJ2-7,TGTGCCAGCAGCCAATTAGCGGGGGCCAGTTGGGGCAACGAGCAGTACTTC,CASSQLAGASWGNEQYF
TRBV6-5,many,TRBD2,TRBJ2-7,TGTGCCAGCAGTATTGGACTAGTCCACGAGCAGTACTTC,CASSIGLVHEQYF
TRBV29-1,many,TRBD1,TRBJ1-1,TGCAGCGTCGGGGACAGGGGGTGGACTGAAGCTTTCTTT,CSVGDRGWTEAFF
TRBV28,many,NA,TRBJ1-1,TGTGCCAGCAGTTTAGGGGGGACCTACACTGAAGCTTTCTTT,CASSLGGTYTEAFF
TRBV2,many,TRBD2,TRBJ2-2,TGTGCCAGCAGGGGACTAGCGGGGGCCGGGGAGCTGTTTTTT,CASRGLAGAGELFF
TRBV20-1,once,NA,TRBJ1-1,TGCAGTGCTAGGCTTAGAACCACTGAAGCTTTCTTT,CSARLRTTEAFF
TRBV12-3/TRBV12-4,NA,NA,TRBJ2-4,TGTGCCAGCAGCCCTGGGGACATTCAGTACTTC,CASSPGDIQYF
TRBV5-5,few,NA,TRBJ2-2,TGTGCCAGCAGCTCGGGACATTATACCGGGGAGCTGTTTTTT,CASSSGHYTGELFF
TRBV7-2,many,NA,TRBJ1-5,TGTGCCAGCAGCTTAGCGCCAGGCTCCCGGTGGAATCAGCCCCAGCATTTT,CASSLAPGSRWNQPQHF
TRBV11-2,many,NA,TRBJ1-1,TGTGCCAGCAGCTCGATTAGACAGGACAACACTGAAGCTTTCTTT,CASSSIRQDNTEAFF
TRBV28,NA,TRBD1,TRBJ1-2,TGTGCCAGCAGTTTAGGAGGGACAGCATACTATGGCTACACCTTC,CASSLGGTAYYGYTF
TRBV12-3/TRBV12-4,once,TRBD1,TRBJ1-2,TGTGCCAGCAGACCCCAGGGGGGGGGGTATGGCTACACCTTC,CASRPQGGGYGYTF
TRBV13,many,NA,TRBJ1-2,TGTGCCAGCAGCTTTTCGGGTCGAGAATATAACTATGGCTACACCTTC,CASSFSGREYNYGYTF
TRBV28,many,NA,TRBJ2-5,TGTGCCAGCATGGTTCGGGAGACCCAGTACTTC,CASMVRETQYF
TRBV20-1,many,NA,TRBJ1-1,TGCAGTGCTGACGCCGGGACAACGAACACTGAAGCTTTCTTT,CSADAGTTNTEAFF